This TCR beta chain was retrieved from a study of blood T cell repertoires in COVID-19. The overall study: The United States, Italy and Spain supplied acute and convalescent COVID-19 samples. The cDNA or gDNA used as material had been derived from T cells, B-cell-depleted T cells, or PBMCs.

V lost 0 bases and J lost 2; bases outside the gene matches: 14. The germline gives CDR1 LGHNT, CDR2 FRNRAP. The length of the CDR3 is 19 residues. Original handling: Amplification from reference gene primers served as the basis for estimated nucleated cell counts. The table came from immunoSEQ multiplex PCR; TCRdb's copy has only in-frame clones and leaves some out. For V, J and clone size, that table is used; D and trimming come from the DNA. This table has roughly 220,000 clones, 84% appearing once. The sample taken for sequencing was peripheral blood. V and J are TRBV12-5 and TRBJ2-3; 7 bases line up with TRBD1. The sequence was obtained from an older woman who had recovered from COVID-19. CDR3: CASGLVTPRGKRDTDTQYF. In nucleotides, the CDR3 is TGTGCTAGTGGTTTGGTAACCCCCAGGGGGAAAAGGGACACAGATACGCAGTATTTT.